Sequencing of this T cell receptor (beta chain) was carried out in a study of CD8 T cells in ankylosing spondylitis. This clonotype was seen only a few times. A single record per CDR3 protein comes from TCRdb applying MiXCR to the 5' RACE reads. Here the sample spans fewer than 250,000 distinct CDR3 sequences, 25% to 30% being singletons. The CDR3 loop spans 18 amino acids. Per the germline V gene, CDR1 is SGHRS and CDR2 is YFSETQ. V was shortened by 4 bases and J by 4 bases, with 24 bases between the two germline ends. The sequencing sample was made of blood, either unsorted or a sorted T cell fraction (not recorded which). The clonotype originates from a male donor with ankylosing spondylitis or in good health (not recorded which). The chain has TRBV5-1 and TRBJ2-1, with a possible D match to TRBD1 (6 bases). This CDR3 is CASSPPVTGPLRYNEQFF. The DNA for the CDR3 is TGCGCCAGCAGCCCGCCCGTCACAGGGCCCTTACGTTACAATGAGCAGTTCTTC.